A single sample gave rise to the 7 T cell receptor beta chains below, sequenced in a study of beta chain features in type 1 diabetes. cDNA synthesis used the whole RNA isolate, giving expressed TCRB sequences. Assay used: immunoSEQ multiplex PCR; TCRdb lists only in-frame clones, some missing. The table records 250,000 to 350,000 clones, approximately 10% of them present only once. Sequenced material: naive CD4+ T cells from blood. These receptors were collected from a woman in her 30s in good health.

With regard to this clone: The same CDR3 arises from other DNA sequences in this sample as well. This chain links TRBV5-1 with TRBJ2-1, with 11 bases lining up with TRBD2. Germline assignment: CDR1 SGHRS and CDR2 YFSETQ. The ends lost 5 bases at V and 7 bases at J; junction bases unmatched: 5. The CDR3 totals 14 residues. Written as DNA, the CDR3 is TGCGCCAGCAGTTTAACTAGCGGGAGTAATGAGCAGTTCTTC. Protein product: CASSLTSGSNEQFF.

CDR3 in DNA: TGTGCCAGCAGCCCCGACTTCGTTCAGTTCTTC. It is translated as CASSPDFVQFF. The rearrangement joins TRBV28 to TRBJ2-1; D is unclear. Trimming pared 6 bases from V and 13 bases from J, leaving 13 bases between. The CDR3 is made up of 11 amino acids. The germline CDR1 and CDR2 sequences are MDHEN and SYDVKM.

This clone was seen more than once but under ten times. The V and J genes are TRBV5-1 and TRBJ2-7, with D perhaps TRBD2 (6 bases). Germline V CDR1 and CDR2: SGHRS, YFSETQ. V was pared by 0 bases and J by 9 bases, with 19 bases between. CDR3 size: 15 residues. The CDR3 region is CASSLVSGLDGGQYF. The CDR3 bases are TGCGCCAGCAGCTTGGTTTCCGGGCTCGACGGGGGGCAGTACTTC.

The chain has TRBV7-9 and TRBJ1-1; 8 nucleotides line up with TRBD1. V was clipped by 4 bases and J by 3 bases; unmatched bases: 4. This CDR3 spans 14 amino acids. The V gene's germline CDR1 is SEHNR and CDR2 FQNEAQ (reference sequence). The CDR3 DNA is TGTGCCAGCAGCTCGACAGGGGTGGACACTGAAGCTTTCTTT. Amino acids: CASSSTGVDTEAFF.

The V gene is TRBV4-2, the J gene TRBJ2-5; D is possibly TRBD2 (5 bases). CDR1 is LGHNA and CDR2 is YNFKEQ in the germline V gene. The CDR3 consists of 15 residues. Trimming removed 5 bases at V and 1 base at J, with 14 bases between. CDR3 sequence (DNA): TGTGCCAGCAGCGACCACCACGAGGGCCAAGAGACCCAGTACTTC. It encodes CASSDHHEGQETQYF.

The V and J genes are TRBV19 and TRBJ1-2; 7 nucleotides agree with TRBD1. Germline assignment: CDR1 LNHDA and CDR2 SQIVND (reference sequence). The CDR3 extends over 15 amino acids. With 6 bases clipped from V and 4 bases from J, the junction kept 11 bases outside the gene matches. The CDR3 coding sequence is TGTGCCAGTAGGGACGAGGGGGCTTCCTCCTATGGCTACACCTTC. It is translated as CASRDEGASSYGYTF.

The chain uses TRBV7-9 and TRBJ2-1; 7 bases align to TRBD2. The V segment lost 1 base and the J segment 6 bases; nucleotides outside the gene matches: 3. Germline V CDR1 and CDR2: SEHNR, FQNEAQ (reference sequence). CDR3 size: 14 residues. The CDR3: CASSLVASGNEQFF. CDR3 sequence (DNA): TGTGCCAGCAGCTTAGTGGCTAGCGGCAATGAGCAGTTCTTC.